This T cell receptor beta chain was found in a study of blood T cell repertoires in COVID-19. Libraries were prepared by immunoSEQ multiplex PCR; TCRdb keeps only in-frame clonotypes and omits some of them. The sample shows about 120,000 clones, almost 85% of them seen only once. The V end lost 2 bases, the J end lost 3 bases, and 13 bases lay between the germline ends. CDR3 length equals 14 residues. Germline-derived CDR1 and CDR2 are GTSNPN and SVGIG (reference sequence). Sequencing was performed on peripheral blood. The sequence came from a man aged 65 to 85 with active or convalescent COVID-19. The V call is TRBV30, the J call TRBJ1-2; D call uncertain. The CDR3 reads CAWSRPPGDYGYTF. CDR3 DNA: TGTGCCTGGAGTCGGCCTCCCGGAGACTATGGCTACACCTTC.